The present T cell receptor (beta chain) was sequenced within a study of T cell repertoires in cytomegalovirus infection. Study-level information: Through public TCR beta signatures, both CMV infection and matching HLA type were indicated.

Using its own MiXCR run on the reads, TCRdb lists one record per CDR3 protein. The data show approximately 500,000 distinct CDR3 sequences, approximately 17% seen once. Whole-study findings and limits: Dominant in the ex vivo response were TCR beta clonotypes restricted by HLA-C and specific for CMV. Of the TCR beta families, the public ones yielded a cumulative frequency that identified carriers of CMV plus the relevant HLA.

This clonotype was counted ten times or more. As yet, its antigen is unknown. The sequence was collected from a human donor in good health (CMV status not recorded). Some clones in this sample may be carry-over from other donors' samples. The material sequenced was CD8+ T cells from PBMCs.

The CDR3 is CASSPRGLAGGTGELFF. The CDR3 DNA is TGTGCCAGCAGCCCAAGAGGGCTAGCGGGAGGAACCGGGGAGCTGTTTTTT. The chain couples TRBV7-6 to TRBJ2-2, with TRBD2 matching over 11 bases. Germline CDR1 reads SGHVS; CDR2 reads FNYEAQ. CDR3 size: 17 residues. The ends lost 5 bases at V and 5 bases at J; junction bases unmatched: 10.